A single T cell receptor beta chain is shown here with its context. Its antigen has not been determined. No base qualities exist here, and no much larger clone lies one base off it. These data come from a study of T-cell memory formation after mild COVID-19 listed by TCRdb under 2021. About the study as a whole: TCR sequence clusters from the two donors were largely donor specific. In a couple of donors, T-cell clones that expanded and contracted after mild COVID-19 were followed by sequencing TCRalpha and TCRbeta repertoires longitudinally. Two young, previously healthy adult volunteers, one female and one male, were included in the cohort. Points the paper makes about the study in general: The second-wave clones that peaked on day 37 were not confirmed to be SARS-CoV-2 specific. Contracting CD4+ clones were found mainly in CM and EM memory subsets, while CD8+ clones were enriched in EMRA. From day 15 to 85, contracting clones showed balanced CD4/CD8 phenotypes, whereas a second wave of clones that expanded from day 15 to 37 leaned towards CD4+. Only a couple of mild cases were covered by the study, and larger cohorts that include severe cases with pre-infection samples were considered necessary. Some responding clones were detected in pre-infection memory, which suggested that pre-existing cross-reactive memory T cells had joined the SARS-CoV-2 response.

Ficoll-Paque density gradient centrifugation was the method used to isolate PBMCs. These reads were obtained on an Illumina NovaSeq 6000. cDNA libraries for TCRalpha and TCRbeta were prepared by 5'RACE using constant-segment primers, with sample barcodes and unique molecular identifiers added. Trizol reagent was used to extract RNA from every sample. Libraries were amplified in two PCR steps, with a second sample barcode and Illumina TruSeq adapters added in the second step. Sequencing of the libraries was done on an Illumina NovaSeq, producing 2 x 150 bp paired-end reads. Regarding the original processing steps: With migec v1.2.7, reads were demultiplexed and then collapsed into UMI-guided consensus sequences. Using mixcr v2.1.11, UMI consensuses were aligned to TRA and TRB V and J templates and then assembled into clonotypes. A clonotype was counted as expanded or contracted only if both edgeR and NoisET called the change significant, with noise models trained on biological replicates. For edgeR calls, the cutoffs were a false discovery rate-adjusted p below 0.01 and a log2 fold-change threshold of 1. As an exploratory analysis of dynamics, PCA with hierarchical clustering was applied to max-normalized trajectories of the 1000 most abundant clonotypes. The CD4 or CD8 phenotype of responding clones was assigned using the separately sequenced CD4+ and CD8+ repertoires. TCRdb applied fastp at Q25 and MiXCR to the public reads, then kept only in-frame beta chains. Each entry is one CDR3 protein sequence, shown with its most common DNA and genes. These V and J calls derive from TCRdb rather than the authors' analysis. In this sample the table shows tens of thousands of distinct CDR3 sequences, around a quarter of which occur a single time. Together, the top ten hold about 42% of the sample.

The source material was PBMCs or a T cell subset sorted from them (not recorded which). The sequence was obtained from a young man who had mild COVID-19 (a few samples of this study predate the infection). The sample titles of this study are shuffled in the database, so cell type and time point are left out; the donor was told from shared clones.

Here the CDR3 is given as CASSSPNGTAQETQYF. The DNA sequence is given as TGTGCCAGCAGTTCTCCCAATGGGACTGCCCAAGAGACCCAGTACTTC. The chain is made from TRBV7-9 and TRBJ2-5, with a weak D call of TRBD2 (6 bases match). Sequences SEHNR (CDR1) and FQNEAQ (CDR2) are obtained from the germline V gene (reference sequence). V loses 6 bases of germline sequence and J loses 1 base, and the interval between the two ends is 18 bases. Including the terminal cysteine and phenylalanine, the CDR3 comprises 16 residues. The DNA shown is the 48-base CDR3, in frame from base 1.